These 30 T cell receptor beta chains came from one sample sequenced in a study of glioma-infiltrating T cells. Using RNA template, CDR3s of TCR alpha and beta were amplified with iRepertoire arm-PCR. Via MiXCR, TCRdb re-called the multiplex PCR reads, giving one row per CDR3 protein. The sample carries around 390,000 distinct CDR3 sequences, more than 35% recorded once. Specimen: glioma tissue, nonneoplastic brain tissue, or PBMCs (not recorded which). All receptors come from a human donor with low-grade glioma or glioblastoma, undergoing nonglioma brain surgery, or in good health (not recorded which).

The chain couples TRBV10-3 to TRBJ2-7; no clear D. Germline assignment: CDR1 ENHRY and CDR2 SYGVKD. With 0 bases removed from V and 1 base from J, the gap between germline ends came to 10 bases. This CDR3 region has 15 residues. CDR3 sequence (DNA): TGTGCCATCAGTGAGTCGCTCAGCCAATCCTACGAGCAGTACTTC. Its translation is CAISESLSQSYEQYF.

Concerning this clonotype: At one boundary the junction diverges from the germline segment, which might be a read error. The chain links TRBV7-9 to TRBJ2-1; D is undetermined. Germline V gene data show CDR1 as SEHNR and CDR2 as FQNEAQ (reference sequence). The CDR3 consists of 15 residues. The CDR3 DNA follows: TGCGCCAGCAGCACGTCTTACCGTCCCTACAATGAGCAGTTCTTC. As protein: CASSTSYRPYNEQFF. Full variable domain (missing parts from reference TRBV7-9 and TRBJ2-1): DTGVSQNPRHKITKRGQNVTFRCDPISEHNRLYWYRQTLGQGPEFLTYFQNEAQLEKSRLLSDRFSAERPKGSFSTLEIQRTEQGDSAMYLCASSTSYRPYNEQFFGPGTRLTVL.

This clonotype was counted a single time. Relative to the germline gene, one junction end is altered; a read error may explain this. The genes are TRBV28 and TRBJ2-1, with 10 positions matching TRBD2. The CDR3 consists of 16 residues. Looked up from germline, CDR1 is MDHEN and CDR2 is SYDVKM. The CDR3 spells CASSPYPSGSKDEQSF. The CDR3 nucleotides read TGTGCCAGCAGTCCATACCCTAGCGGGAGCAAGGATGAGCAGTCCTTC.

The CDR3 region has the DNA TGTGCCAGCATCGGAGGGGGTTCGAGCTGTGGCTACACCTTC. Encoded protein: CASIGGGSSCGYTF. The rearrangement joins TRBV6-6 to TRBJ1-2, with a weak D call TRBD1 (6 bases). From germline, CDR1 is MNHNY and CDR2 SVGAGI (reference sequence). V was clipped by 7 bases and J by 7 bases, with 19 bases between them. This CDR3 has 14 residues.

Worth noting for this clonotype: The CDR3 does not end in the conserved phenylalanine or tryptophan, so this is likely a read error. V and J are TRBV15 and TRBJ2-7; no clear D gene. The V and J ends lost 5 bases and 0 bases respectively, with 11 bases between them. The CDR3 totals 14 residues. Looked up from germline, CDR1 is LNHNV and CDR2 is YYDKDF (reference sequence). The CDR3 is CATSQRKSSYEQYL. In DNA, the CDR3 is TGTGCCACCAGCCAACGAAAAAGCTCCTACGAGCAGTACCTC.

There are a few counts of this clonotype. The V gene is TRBV2, the J gene TRBJ2-7, with 9 bases matching TRBD2. J gave up 5 bases and V 6 bases, and 5 bases lay outside the gene matches. Germline CDR1 SNHLY, CDR2 FYNNEI. CDR3 length: 13 amino acids. The CDR3 DNA reads as TGTGCCAGCAGCGGACTAGCGATCCACGAGCAGTACTTC. It encodes CASSGLAIHEQYF.

The chain recombines TRBV4-1 with TRBJ2-7; the D gene is possibly TRBD2 (5 bases). The CDR3 is made up of 17 amino acids. Germline CDR1 MGHRA, CDR2 YSYEKL. Deletions cut 1 base from V and 3 bases from J, with 19 bases between. CDR3 sequence (DNA): TGCGCCAGCAGCCAAGCGCTTCCAGCGGTATTCGACTACGAGCAGTACTTC. Its protein product is CASSQALPAVFDYEQYF.

The chain combines TRBV7-2 with TRBJ1-5, with D tentatively TRBD1 (5 bases). CDR3 size: 15 residues. In germline, CDR1 is SGHTA, CDR2 FQGNSA. Between the trimmed V and J ends, which lost 1 base and 3 bases, there was a span of 10 bases. The CDR3 sequence is CASSLVWGVNQPQHF. The CDR3 nucleotides read TGTGCCAGCAGCTTAGTTTGGGGCGTCAATCAGCCCCAGCATTTT.

This clonotype was recorded at least ten times. The chain links TRBV20-1 to TRBJ2-1; no reliable D call. Trimming took 6 bases from V and 8 from J, leaving 14 bases between them. In germline, CDR1 is DFQATT, CDR2 SNEGSKA (reference sequence). The CDR3 runs to 12 residues. CDR3 DNA: TGCAGTGCCACCCCTGGAATGCATGAGCAGTTCTTC. This gives the protein CSATPGMHEQFF.

This clonotype has a single count. The chain is built from TRBV20-1 and TRBJ2-3; D ambiguous. The DNA matches TRBJ1-1 better at its end, which makes the J call doubtful. This CDR3 is built from 11 residues. Germline assignment: CDR1 DFQATT and CDR2 SNEGSKA (reference sequence). The CDR3 loop is CSASSWSEAFF. The CDR3, as DNA: TGCAGTGCTAGTTCGTGGTCTGAAGCTTTCTTT.

V gene TRBV7-9 combines with J gene TRBJ2-7; 8 bases line up with TRBD2. This CDR3 is 15 amino acids long. From germline, CDR1 is SEHNR and CDR2 FQNEAQ (reference sequence). The junction had 11 bases not matched to a gene; V was cut back by 4 bases and J by 6 bases. The CDR3 DNA follows: TGTGCCAGCAGCTCAGGCGGCAGCGGGAGAGGCGAGCAGTACTTC. Translated, it gives CASSSGGSGRGEQYF.

This clonotype was recorded once. This may be a read error: a much more frequent sequence differs by one nucleotide. The V gene is TRBV6-2 or TRBV6-3, the J gene TRBJ2-3; D perhaps matches TRBD2 (6 bases). In germline, CDR1 is MNHEY, CDR2 SVGEGT. This CDR3 has 18 residues. The CDR3: CASSYPKRASASTDKQYF. In nucleotides, the CDR3 is TGTGCCAGCAGTTACCCGAAAAGGGCTAGCGCGAGCACAGATAAGCAGTATTTT.

To note about this clonotype: One base away lies a much larger clone, so this may be a sequencing read error. The gene calls are TRBV20-1 and TRBJ2-7, with D uncertain. CDR1 and CDR2 (germline): DFQATT, SNEGSKA (reference sequence). The CDR3 contains 13 residues. Trimming stripped 6 bases from V and 3 bases from J, with 15 bases between. CDR3: CSASIGFNYEQYF. The CDR3 bases are TGCAGTGCCTCCATCGGGTTTAACTACGAGCAGTACTTC.

As concerns this clonotype: A read error may produce the germline difference seen at one junction end. The J gene is TRBJ1-1, the V gene TRBV28; tentative D call: TRBD1 (5 bases). From germline, CDR1 is MDHEN and CDR2 SYDVKM. This CDR3 spans 13 amino acids. The CDR3 protein is CASSHRMLTETFF. Here the CDR3 DNA reads TGTGCCAGCAGTCACAGGATGCTCACTGAAACTTTCTTT.

V gene TRBV7-6 combines with J gene TRBJ1-1; no firm D call. This CDR3 comprises 17 residues. CDR1 SGHVS and CDR2 FNYEAQ come from the germline V gene. V was shortened by 5 bases and J by 1 base, with 20 bases between the two germline ends. This CDR3 is CASSLISLPASNTEAFF. The DNA for the CDR3 is TGTGCCAGCAGCCTCATTTCCTTACCCGCATCGAACACTGAAGCTTTCTTT. The variable domain in full, completed from reference TRBV7-6 and TRBJ1-1, reads GAGVSQSPRYKVTKRGQDVALRCDPISGHVSLYWYRQALGQGPEFLTYFNYEAQQDKSGLPNDRFSAERPEGSISTLTIQRTEQRDSAMYRCASSLISLPASNTEAFFGQGTRLTVV.

This clonotype was seen a few times. The chain couples TRBV6-2 or TRBV6-3 to TRBJ2-7; 11 bases line up with TRBD1. The V segment lost 6 bases and the J segment 4 bases; nucleotides outside the gene matches: 5. CDR1 and CDR2 from the germline V gene are MNHEY and SVGEGT. This CDR3 comprises 14 residues. CDR3 sequence: CASRRGQGVYEQYF. DNA for the CDR3: TGTGCCAGCAGGAGGGGACAGGGGGTGTACGAGCAGTACTTC.

This clonotype is a singleton in its sample. One end of the junction varies from germline; a read error may be responsible. This chain joins TRBV24-1 and TRBJ2-7, with no clear D. The CDR3 spans 13 residues. CDR1 is KGHDR, CDR2 SFDVKD, per germline. This CDR3 reads CATSDPLSYKQYF. CDR3 sequence (DNA): TGTGCCACCAGTGATCCCCTTAGCTACAAGCAGTACTTC.

This clonotype was found a few times. This chain uses TRBV7-9 with TRBJ2-5; TRBD1 agrees at 10 bases. Germline V gives CDR1 SEHNR, CDR2 FQNEAQ (reference sequence). Unmatched junction bases numbered 4, after V lost 5 bases and J lost 4 bases. This CDR3 comprises 14 residues. Written as DNA, the CDR3 is TGTGCCAGCAGCCGACAGGGGGCCGGAGAGACCCAGTACTTC. It is translated as CASSRQGAGETQYF.

The chain employs TRBV19 and TRBJ2-1; 8 bases line up with TRBD2. With 7 bases clipped from V and 4 bases from J, the junction kept 3 bases outside the gene matches. This CDR3 spans 13 amino acids. CDR1 LNHDA and CDR2 SQIVND come from the germline V gene (reference sequence). CDR3 in amino acids: CASKERGYNEQFF. In DNA form, the CDR3 reads TGTGCCAGTAAAGAGCGGGGGTACAATGAGCAGTTCTTC.

About this clonotype itself: A much larger clonotype is one base distant, so this may be a read error. The gene calls are TRBV6-5 and TRBJ2-7; D is undetermined. There are 13 residues in the CDR3. Germline lookup yields CDR1 MNHEY and CDR2 SVGAGI. In nucleotides, the CDR3 is TGTCCCAGCAGTTACGGCAGCACCTACGAGCAGTACTTC. It encodes CPSSYGSTYEQYF.

V gene TRBV2 combines with J gene TRBJ2-3; D could derive from TRBD1 or TRBD2 (5 bases each). CDR1 SNHLY and CDR2 FYNNEI come from the germline V gene. V was cut by 5 bases and J by 2 bases, with 11 bases left in between. This CDR3 spans 14 amino acids. DNA for the CDR3: TGTGCCAGCAGTCCGGGACGATACACAGATACGCAGTATTTT. Protein: CASSPGRYTDTQYF. Based on the CDR3 plus reference TRBV2 and TRBJ2-3, the full variable domain is EPEVTQTPSHQVTQMGQEVILRCVPISNHLYFYWYRQILGQKVEFLVSFYNNEISEKSEIFDDQFSVERPDGSNFTLKIRSTKLEDSAMYFCASSPGRYTDTQYFGPGTRLTVL.

The chain uses TRBV28 and TRBJ1-4, with D possibly TRBD1 on 6 matching bases. From germline, CDR1 is MDHEN and CDR2 SYDVKM. Trimming pared 5 bases from V and 7 bases from J, leaving 20 bases between. The CDR3 sequence is 16 residues long. The CDR3 here is CASSNGGAGASEKLFF. Written as DNA, the CDR3 is TGTGCCAGCAGTAACGGGGGGGCCGGGGCTAGTGAAAAACTGTTTTTT.

This sequence joins TRBV11-2 and TRBJ1-1; D is unclear. The CDR3 contains 11 residues. Trimming pared 5 bases from V and 5 bases from J, leaving 6 bases between. Looked up from germline, CDR1 is SGHAT and CDR2 is FQNNGV. The chain's CDR3 is CASSGRTEAFF. The CDR3 DNA is TGTGCCAGCAGCGGACGGACTGAAGCTTTCTTT.

Regarding this clonotype: The conserved closing phenylalanine or tryptophan is absent in this CDR3, likely reflecting a read error. The chain couples TRBV2 to TRBJ1-4; 9 bases are shared with TRBD1. J gave up 7 bases and V 8 bases, and 5 bases lay outside the gene matches. Germline loops: CDR1 SNHLY, CDR2 FYNNEI. The CDR3 has 13 amino acids. For the CDR3, the DNA is TGTGCCAGCGAATTGACAGGGGGTGAAAAACTGTTTTCT. As protein: CASELTGGEKLFS.

This clonotype has only a few counts. The chain joins TRBV7-2 to TRBJ2-1, with D tentatively TRBD2 (5 bases). This CDR3 is built from 16 residues. Trimming shortened V by 1 base and J by 1 base, and 11 bases separated the two germline ends. CDR1 and CDR2 from the germline V gene are SGHTA and FQGNSA. CDR3 loop: CASSLDRGPSYNEQFF. The CDR3, as DNA: TGTGCCAGCAGCTTAGATCGAGGGCCATCCTACAATGAGCAGTTCTTC. Combining the CDR3 with reference TRBV7-2 and TRBJ2-1 gives the whole variable domain GAGVSQSPSNKVTEKGKDVELRCDPISGHTALYWYRQSLGQGLEFLIYFQGNSAPDKSGLPSDRFSAERTGGSVSTLTIQRTQQEDSAVYLCASSLDRGPSYNEQFFGPGTRLTVL.

Regarding this clonotype: One base away lies a much larger clone, so this may be a sequencing read error. This chain connects TRBV28 to TRBJ2-7, with TRBD1 matching over 7 bases. The CDR3 contains 13 residues. The V segment lost 7 bases and the J segment 9 bases; nucleotides outside the gene matches: 12. Germline CDR1 reads MDHEN; CDR2 reads SYDVKM. Written as DNA, the CDR3 is TGTGCCAGCACCCGACAGGGTACGGGCGGGCAGTACTTC. It yields the protein CASTRQGTGGQYF.

This clonotype was counted a few times. The chain uses TRBV5-4 and TRBJ2-1, with 8 bases matching TRBD2. V lost 2 bases and J lost 4; bases outside the gene matches: 8. The germline V gene encodes CDR1 SGHNT and CDR2 YYREEE (reference sequence). The CDR3 is made up of 16 amino acids. This CDR3 is CASSLGSGNQYNEQFF. The CDR3 bases are TGTGCCAGCAGCTTAGGTAGCGGGAATCAATACAATGAGCAGTTCTTC.

The chain couples TRBV7-2 to TRBJ2-7, with 8 bases lining up with TRBD1. V was clipped by 5 bases and J by 4 bases; unmatched bases: 13. The CDR3 runs 16 residues. CDR1 and CDR2 from the germline V gene are SGHTA and FQGNSA. CDR3 amino acids: CASSPQGQAPLYEQYF. The CDR3 DNA reads TGTGCCAGCAGCCCCCAGGGACAGGCTCCCCTTTACGAGCAGTACTTC.

This clonotype was seen a handful of times. The chain links TRBV28 to TRBJ1-5; D might be TRBD1 (5 bases). The CDR3 runs to 18 residues. Germline lookup yields CDR1 MDHEN and CDR2 SYDVKM. The V and J ends lost 4 bases and 3 bases respectively, with 22 bases between them. The DNA for the CDR3 is TGTGCCAGCAGTTACCCCCCGGTCGGGACGGAAGACAATCAGCCCCAGCATTTT. Translation gives CASSYPPVGTEDNQPQHF.

In its sample, this clonotype was seen a few times. This chain joins TRBV4-1 and TRBJ2-7, with D perhaps matching TRBD2 (5 bases). The ends were cut back, 1 base at V and 2 bases at J, with 15 bases in the middle. This CDR3 is built from 16 residues. CDR1 is MGHRA and CDR2 is YSYEKL in the germline V gene. CDR3 in amino acids: CASSQGLGSWAYEQYF. CDR3 bases: TGCGCCAGCAGCCAAGGATTGGGGAGTTGGGCCTACGAGCAGTACTTC.